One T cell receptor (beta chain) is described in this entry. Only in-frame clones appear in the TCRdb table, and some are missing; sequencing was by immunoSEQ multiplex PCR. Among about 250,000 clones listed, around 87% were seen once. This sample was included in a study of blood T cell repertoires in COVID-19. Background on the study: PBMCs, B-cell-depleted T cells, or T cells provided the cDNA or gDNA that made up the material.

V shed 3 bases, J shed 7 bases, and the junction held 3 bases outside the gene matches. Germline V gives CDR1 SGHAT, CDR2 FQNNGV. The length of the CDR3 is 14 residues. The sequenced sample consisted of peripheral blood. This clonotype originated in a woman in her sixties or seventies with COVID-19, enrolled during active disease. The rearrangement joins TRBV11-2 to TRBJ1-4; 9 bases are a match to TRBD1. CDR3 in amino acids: CASSLDRGGEKLFF. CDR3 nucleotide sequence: TGTGCCAGCAGCTTGGACAGGGGAGGTGAAAAACTGTTTTTT.